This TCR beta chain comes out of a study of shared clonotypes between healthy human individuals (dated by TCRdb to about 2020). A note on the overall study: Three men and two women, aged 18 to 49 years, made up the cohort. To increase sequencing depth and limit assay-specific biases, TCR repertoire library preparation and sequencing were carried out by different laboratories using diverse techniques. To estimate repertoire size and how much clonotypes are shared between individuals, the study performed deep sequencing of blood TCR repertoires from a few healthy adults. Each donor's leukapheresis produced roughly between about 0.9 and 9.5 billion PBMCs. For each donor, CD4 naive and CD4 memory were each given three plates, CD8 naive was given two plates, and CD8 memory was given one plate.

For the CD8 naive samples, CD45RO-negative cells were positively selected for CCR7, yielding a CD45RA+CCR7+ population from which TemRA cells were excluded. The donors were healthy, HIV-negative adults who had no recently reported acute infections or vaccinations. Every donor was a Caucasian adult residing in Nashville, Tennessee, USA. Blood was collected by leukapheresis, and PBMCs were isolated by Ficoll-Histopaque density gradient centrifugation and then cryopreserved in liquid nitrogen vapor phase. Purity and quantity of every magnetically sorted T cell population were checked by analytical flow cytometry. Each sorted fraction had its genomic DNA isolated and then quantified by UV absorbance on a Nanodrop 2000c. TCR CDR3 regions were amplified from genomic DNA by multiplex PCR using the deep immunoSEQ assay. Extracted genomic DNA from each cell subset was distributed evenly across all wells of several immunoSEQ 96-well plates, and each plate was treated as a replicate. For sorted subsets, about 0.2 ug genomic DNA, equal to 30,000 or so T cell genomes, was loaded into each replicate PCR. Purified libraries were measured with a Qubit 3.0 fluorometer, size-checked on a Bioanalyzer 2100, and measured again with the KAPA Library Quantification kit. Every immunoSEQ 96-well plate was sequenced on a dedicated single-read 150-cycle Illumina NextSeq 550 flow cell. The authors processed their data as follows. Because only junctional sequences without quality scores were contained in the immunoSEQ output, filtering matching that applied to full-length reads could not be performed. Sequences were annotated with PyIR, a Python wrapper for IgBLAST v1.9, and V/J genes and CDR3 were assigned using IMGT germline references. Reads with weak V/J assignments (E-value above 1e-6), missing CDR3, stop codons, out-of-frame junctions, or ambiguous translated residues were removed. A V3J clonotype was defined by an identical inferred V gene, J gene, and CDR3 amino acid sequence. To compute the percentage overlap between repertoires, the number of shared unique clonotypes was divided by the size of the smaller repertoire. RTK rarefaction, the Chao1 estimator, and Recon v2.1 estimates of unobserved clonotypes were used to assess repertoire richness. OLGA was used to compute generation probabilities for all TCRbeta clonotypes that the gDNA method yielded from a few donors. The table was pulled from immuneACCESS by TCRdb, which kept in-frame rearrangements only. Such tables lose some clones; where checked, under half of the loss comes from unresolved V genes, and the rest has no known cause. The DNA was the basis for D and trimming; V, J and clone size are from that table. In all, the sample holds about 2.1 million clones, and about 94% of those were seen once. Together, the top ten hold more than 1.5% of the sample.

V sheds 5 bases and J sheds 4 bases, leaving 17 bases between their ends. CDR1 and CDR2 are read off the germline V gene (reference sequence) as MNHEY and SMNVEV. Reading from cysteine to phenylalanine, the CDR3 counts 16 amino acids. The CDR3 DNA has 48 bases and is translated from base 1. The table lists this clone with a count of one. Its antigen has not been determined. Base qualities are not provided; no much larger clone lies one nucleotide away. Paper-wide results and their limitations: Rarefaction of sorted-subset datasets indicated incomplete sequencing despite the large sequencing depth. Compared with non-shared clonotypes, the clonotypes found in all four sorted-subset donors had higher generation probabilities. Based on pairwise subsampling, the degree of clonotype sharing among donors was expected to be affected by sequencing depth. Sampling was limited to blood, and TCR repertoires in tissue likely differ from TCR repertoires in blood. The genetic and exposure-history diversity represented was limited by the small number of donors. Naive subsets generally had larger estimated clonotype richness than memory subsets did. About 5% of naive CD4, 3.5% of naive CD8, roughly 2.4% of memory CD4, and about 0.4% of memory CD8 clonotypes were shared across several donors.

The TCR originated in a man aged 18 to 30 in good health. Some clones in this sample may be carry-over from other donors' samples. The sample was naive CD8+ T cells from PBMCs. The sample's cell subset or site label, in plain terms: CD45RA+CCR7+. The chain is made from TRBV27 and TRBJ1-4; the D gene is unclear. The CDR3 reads CASSPNLPGSNEKLFF. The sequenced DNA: TGTGCCAGCAGTCCCAACCTACCGGGAAGTAATGAAAAACTGTTTTTT.